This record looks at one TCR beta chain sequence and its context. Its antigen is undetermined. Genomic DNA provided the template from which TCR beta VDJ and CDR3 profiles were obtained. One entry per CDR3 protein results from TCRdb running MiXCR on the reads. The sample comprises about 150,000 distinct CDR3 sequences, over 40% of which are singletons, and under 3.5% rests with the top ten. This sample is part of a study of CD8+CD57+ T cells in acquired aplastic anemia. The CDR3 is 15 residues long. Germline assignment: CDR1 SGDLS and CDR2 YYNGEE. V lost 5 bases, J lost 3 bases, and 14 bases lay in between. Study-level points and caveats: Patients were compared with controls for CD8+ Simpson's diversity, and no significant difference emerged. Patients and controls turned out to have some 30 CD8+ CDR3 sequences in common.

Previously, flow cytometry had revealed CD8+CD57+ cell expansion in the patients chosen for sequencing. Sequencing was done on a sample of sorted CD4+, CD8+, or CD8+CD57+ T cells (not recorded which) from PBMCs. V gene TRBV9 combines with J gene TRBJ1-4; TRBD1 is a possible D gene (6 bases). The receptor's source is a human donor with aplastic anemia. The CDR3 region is CASSPVQGPNEKLFF. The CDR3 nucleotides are TGTGCCAGCAGTCCCGTACAGGGTCCTAATGAAAAACTGTTTTTT.